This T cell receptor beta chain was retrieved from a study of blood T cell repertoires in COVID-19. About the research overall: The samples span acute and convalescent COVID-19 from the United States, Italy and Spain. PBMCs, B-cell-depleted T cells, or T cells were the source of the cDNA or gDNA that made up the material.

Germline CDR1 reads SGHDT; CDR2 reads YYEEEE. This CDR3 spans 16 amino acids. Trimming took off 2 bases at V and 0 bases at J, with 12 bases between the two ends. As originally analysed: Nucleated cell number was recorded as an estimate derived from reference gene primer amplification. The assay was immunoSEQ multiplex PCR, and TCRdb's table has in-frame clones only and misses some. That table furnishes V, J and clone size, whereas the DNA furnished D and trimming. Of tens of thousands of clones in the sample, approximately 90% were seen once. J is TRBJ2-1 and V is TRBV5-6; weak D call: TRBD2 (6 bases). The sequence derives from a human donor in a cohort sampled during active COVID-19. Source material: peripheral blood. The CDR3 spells CASSFRLVGSYNEQFF. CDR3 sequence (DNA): TGTGCCAGCAGCTTCAGACTAGTTGGCTCCTACAATGAGCAGTTCTTC.